The sequence of this TCR beta chain was determined in a study of blood T cells in healthy people across ages. Study background: About one barcoded beta molecule was captured per two T cells (by template switching).

Study results and caveats: PBMC samples, being unsorted, prevented any conclusive comparison of naive and antigen-experienced cells.

Alongside a J-beta primer mix, a sample-barcoded 5' primer served in a second PCR lasting about 6 to 12 cycles. TCRdb processed the 5' RACE reads anew with MiXCR; each CDR3 protein has one entry. The sample comprises approximately 760,000 distinct CDR3 sequences, 25% of which are singletons, and 9.4% rests with the top ten. CDR1 and CDR2 from the germline V gene are SGHNT and YENEEA. The CDR3 sequence is 15 residues long. The ends lost 5 bases at V and 3 bases at J; junction bases unmatched: 9. About this clonotype itself: Its specificity is not known.

The same specimen was also included in a second study, on T cells of mothers and their children. As that study records: The study found slightly higher but non-significant overlap in related versus unrelated mother-child pairs.

The sequencing input was blood. The TCR was taken from a boy younger than 18 in good health. This chain uses TRBV11-3 with TRBJ2-5, with TRBD2 matching 7 bases. CDR3 in amino acids: CASSGRDRLKETQYF. As DNA, the CDR3 is TGTGCCAGCAGCGGGAGGGACCGGCTGAAAGAGACCCAGTACTTC.